The clone carrying this TCR beta chain came up a few times. This sample is drawn from a study of blood T cell repertoires in COVID-19. Study-level information: PBMCs, B-cell-depleted T cells, or T cells were the source of the cDNA or gDNA that made up the material.

J gave up 8 bases and V 2 bases, and 5 bases lay outside the gene matches. The V gene's germline CDR1 is MNHEY and CDR2 SVGAGI. This CDR3 region has 15 residues. Per the original data handling: How many nucleated cells were present was estimated from reference gene primer amplification. Only in-frame clones appear in the TCRdb table, and some are missing; sequencing was by immunoSEQ multiplex PCR. V and J calls and clone size are as listed in that table; D and trimming were resolved from the DNA. The sample shows 69,000 or so clones, about 82% of them seen only once. Sequencing was carried out using peripheral blood. The sequence derives from a woman older than 75 with active or convalescent COVID-19. J is TRBJ1-6 and V is TRBV6-5, with 8 bases lining up with TRBD1. The CDR3 DNA reads TGTGCCAGCAGTTACGGCGACAGGGGAGATTCACCCCTCCACTTT. Amino acid sequence: CASSYGDRGDSPLHF.